This record covers a single T cell receptor beta chain. Its antigen is not known. The sample originates from a study of shared clonotypes between healthy human individuals. Overall study context: Donors had three CD4 naive, three CD4 memory, two CD8 naive and one CD8 memory plate apiece.

Study-level points and caveats: It was the few donors that limited the genetic and exposure-history diversity represented. Only blood underwent sampling, and tissue repertoires likely differ. Across subsets, estimated richness was generally greater for naive than for memory populations.

The protocol was immunoSEQ multiplex PCR, while the TCRdb copy is restricted to in-frame clones and leaves out a portion. The data hold more than 550,000 clones, with approximately 77% observed a single time. CDR3 size: 16 residues. CDR1 and CDR2 (germline): SNHLY, FYNNEI. J gave up 8 bases and V 1 base, and 8 bases lay outside the gene matches. The receptor was isolated from a woman in her 30s in good health. The rearrangement uses TRBV2 and TRBJ2-2, with 9 bases matching TRBD1. Sequencing input: memory CD4+ T cells sorted from blood. Indicated subset: CD45RA-negative fraction. CDR3: CASSEGPTGGIGELFF. Written as DNA, the CDR3 is TGTGCCAGCAGTGAAGGTCCGACAGGGGGTATAGGGGAGCTGTTTTTT.